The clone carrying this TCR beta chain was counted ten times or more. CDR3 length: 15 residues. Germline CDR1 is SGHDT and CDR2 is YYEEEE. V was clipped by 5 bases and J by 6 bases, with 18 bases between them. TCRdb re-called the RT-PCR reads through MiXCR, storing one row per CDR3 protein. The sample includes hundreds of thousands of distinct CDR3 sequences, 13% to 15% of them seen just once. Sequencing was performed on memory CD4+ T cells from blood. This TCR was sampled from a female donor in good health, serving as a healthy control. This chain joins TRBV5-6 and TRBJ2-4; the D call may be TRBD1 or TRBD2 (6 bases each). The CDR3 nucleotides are TGTGCCAGCAGTAGGGGGGCGGAGGTGGTAAACATTCAGTACTTC. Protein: CASSRGAEVVNIQYF.